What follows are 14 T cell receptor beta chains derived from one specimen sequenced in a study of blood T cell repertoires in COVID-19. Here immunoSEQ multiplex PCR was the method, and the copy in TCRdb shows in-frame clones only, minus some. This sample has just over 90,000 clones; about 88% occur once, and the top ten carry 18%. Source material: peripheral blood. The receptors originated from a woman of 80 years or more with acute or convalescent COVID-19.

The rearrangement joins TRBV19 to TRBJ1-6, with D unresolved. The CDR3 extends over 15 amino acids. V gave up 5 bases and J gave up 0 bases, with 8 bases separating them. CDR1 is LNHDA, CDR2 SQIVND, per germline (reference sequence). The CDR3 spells CASSGRSSYNSPLHF. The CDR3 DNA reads TGTGCCAGTAGTGGCCGGAGCTCCTATAATTCACCCCTCCACTTT.

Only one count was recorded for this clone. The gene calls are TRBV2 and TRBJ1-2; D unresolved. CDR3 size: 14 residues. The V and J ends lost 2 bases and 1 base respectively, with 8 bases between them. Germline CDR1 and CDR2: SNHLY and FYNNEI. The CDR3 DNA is TGTGCCAGCAGTGAATCGTCAGTTAACTATGGCTACACCTTC. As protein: CASSESSVNYGYTF.

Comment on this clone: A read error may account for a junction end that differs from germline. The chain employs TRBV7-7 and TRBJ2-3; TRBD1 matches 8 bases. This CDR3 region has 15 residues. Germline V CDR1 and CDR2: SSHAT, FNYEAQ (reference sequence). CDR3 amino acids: CASTTLRTGRSTQYF. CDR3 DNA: TGTGCTAGCACGACCCTTCGGACAGGGCGGAGTACGCAGTATTTT.

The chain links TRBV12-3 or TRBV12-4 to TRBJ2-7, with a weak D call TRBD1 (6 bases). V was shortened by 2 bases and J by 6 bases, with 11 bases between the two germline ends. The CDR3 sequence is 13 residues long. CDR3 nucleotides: TGTGCCAGCAGTTTAATGGGGGCTGGCGAGCAGTACTTC. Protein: CASSLMGAGEQYF.

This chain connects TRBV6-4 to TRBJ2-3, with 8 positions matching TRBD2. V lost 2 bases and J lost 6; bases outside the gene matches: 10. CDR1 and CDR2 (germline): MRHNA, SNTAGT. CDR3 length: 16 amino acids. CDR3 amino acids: CASSDEAGGAKDTQYF. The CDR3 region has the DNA TGTGCCAGCAGTGACGAGGCCGGGGGGGCCAAGGATACGCAGTATTTT.

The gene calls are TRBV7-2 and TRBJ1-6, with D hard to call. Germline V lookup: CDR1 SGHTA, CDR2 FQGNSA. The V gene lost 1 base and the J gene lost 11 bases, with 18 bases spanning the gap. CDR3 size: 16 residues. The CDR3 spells CASSLVTGIGRAPLHF. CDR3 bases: TGTGCCAGCAGCTTAGTTACGGGGATAGGGAGGGCACCCCTCCACTTT.

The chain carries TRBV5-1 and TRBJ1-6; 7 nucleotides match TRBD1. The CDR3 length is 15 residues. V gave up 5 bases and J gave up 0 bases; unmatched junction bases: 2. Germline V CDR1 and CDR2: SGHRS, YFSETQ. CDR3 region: CASRQGSSYNSPLHF. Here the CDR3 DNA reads TGCGCCAGCAGACAGGGGAGCTCCTATAATTCACCCCTCCACTTT.

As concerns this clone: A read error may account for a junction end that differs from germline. DNA of the CDR3: TGCCCCAGCAGCTTGGGAGGGGGGGGCCAGAAGACCCAGTACTTC. Its protein product is CPSSLGGGGQKTQYF. The chain combines TRBV5-1 with TRBJ2-5; possibly TRBD2 for D (7 bases). This CDR3 spans 15 amino acids. The germline V gene encodes CDR1 SGHRS and CDR2 YFSETQ.

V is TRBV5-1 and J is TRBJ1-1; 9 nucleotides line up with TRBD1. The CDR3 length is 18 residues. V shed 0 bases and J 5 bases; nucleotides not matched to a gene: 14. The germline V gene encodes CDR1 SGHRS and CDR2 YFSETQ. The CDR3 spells CASSLGGQGNLGFTEAFF. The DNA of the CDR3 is TGCGCCAGCAGCTTGGGGGGACAGGGAAACTTAGGGTTTACTGAAGCTTTCTTT.

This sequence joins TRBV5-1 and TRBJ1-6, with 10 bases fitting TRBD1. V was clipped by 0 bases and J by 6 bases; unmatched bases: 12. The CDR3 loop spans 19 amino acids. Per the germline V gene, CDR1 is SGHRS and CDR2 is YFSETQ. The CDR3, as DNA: TGCGCCAGCAGCTTGGGGGTCATACTCGGGGACAGGGGTAATTCACCCCTCCACTTT. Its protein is CASSLGVILGDRGNSPLHF.

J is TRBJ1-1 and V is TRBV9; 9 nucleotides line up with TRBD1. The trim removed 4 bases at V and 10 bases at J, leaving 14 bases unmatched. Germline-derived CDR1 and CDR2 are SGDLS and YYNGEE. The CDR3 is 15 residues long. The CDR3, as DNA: TGTGCCAGCAGCCCCCGGACAGGGGCAGGGACGGGAGCTTTCTTT. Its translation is CASSPRTGAGTGAFF. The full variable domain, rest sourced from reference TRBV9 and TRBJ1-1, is DSGVTQTPKHLITATGQRVTLRCSPRSGDLSVYWYQQSLDQGLQFLIQYYNGEERAKGNILERFSAQQFPDLHSELNLSSLELGDSALYFCASSPRTGAGTGAFFGQGTRLTVV.

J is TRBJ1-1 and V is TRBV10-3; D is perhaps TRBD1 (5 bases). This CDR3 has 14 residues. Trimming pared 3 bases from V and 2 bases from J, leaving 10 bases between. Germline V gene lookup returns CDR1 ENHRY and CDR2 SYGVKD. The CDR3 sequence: CAISEGGANTEAFF. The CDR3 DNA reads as TGTGCCATCAGTGAAGGCGGGGCAAACACTGAAGCTTTCTTT.

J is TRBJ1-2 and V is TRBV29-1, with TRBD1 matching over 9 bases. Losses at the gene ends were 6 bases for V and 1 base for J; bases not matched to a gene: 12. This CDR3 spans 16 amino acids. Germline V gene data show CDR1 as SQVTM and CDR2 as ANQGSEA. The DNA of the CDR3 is TGCAGCGTCGGGGACACCGACAGGGGGATTAACTATGGCTACACCTTC. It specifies CSVGDTDRGINYGYTF.

The CDR3 coding sequence is TGCAGCGTTGGCTACGCCTCCTACGAGCAGTACTTC. Translating it yields CSVGYASYEQYF. The V and J genes are TRBV29-1 and TRBJ2-7; D gene uncertain. CDR3 length: 12 residues. CDR1 and CDR2 from the germline V gene are SQVTM and ANQGSEA. Trimming cost V 4 bases and J 0 bases, with 7 bases left between them.